The 14 T cell receptor beta chains given below trace back to one sample, sequenced in a study of tumor-infiltrating lymphocytes in primary liver carcinoma. The researchers produced TCR beta cDNA from 450 to 600 ng total RNA with a constant-region primer. Each TCR beta library was derived from three nested multiplex PCR rounds that employed slightly modified ARM-PCR. With TRBV1-TRBV30 forward primers and a C-beta reverse primer, the first two PCR rounds were run for roughly 9 cycles each. TCRdb redid the calling of the multiplex PCR reads with MiXCR, one entry per CDR3 protein. The sample gives about 330,000 distinct CDR3 sequences, 65% of which show up once; roughly 6% is in the top ten. Extraction also yielded germline DNA, while blood RNA was obtained from unsorted whole blood. The material sequenced was peripheral blood. These TCRs come from a man in his forties with primary liver carcinoma and hepatitis B virus infection.

Concerning this clonotype itself: The CDR3 does not close with the conserved phenylalanine or tryptophan, likely indicating a read error. The chain links TRBV11-2 to TRBJ2-1; TRBD2 is a possible D gene (5 bases). V was pared by 1 base and J by 5 bases, with 18 bases between. This CDR3 has 17 amino acids. Germline lookup yields CDR1 SGHAT and CDR2 FQNNGV. The DNA of the CDR3 is TGTGCCAGCAGCTTAGGGTCTCTAGCAGGATCGCACAATGAGCAGTTCCTC. Translating it yields CASSLGSLAGSHNEQFL.

Details on this clonotype: Relative to the germline gene, one junction end is altered; a read error may explain this. The J gene is TRBJ2-2, the V gene TRBV30, with TRBD1 as a possible D gene (5 bases). The V gene's germline CDR1 is GTSNPN and CDR2 SVGIG (reference sequence). The CDR3 contains 16 residues. The chain's CDR3 is CAWSFTIGANTGELFF. The DNA for the CDR3 is TGTGCCTGGAGCTTCACGATAGGGGCGAATACCGGGGAGCTGTTTTTT.

The gene calls are TRBV6-1 and TRBJ2-1; 7 nucleotides agree with TRBD2. This CDR3 has 16 residues. The germline CDR1 and CDR2 sequences are MNHNS and SASEGT. The V gene end was trimmed by 1 base and the J gene end by 10 bases; junction bases not matched to a gene: 13. CDR3 sequence (DNA): TGTGCCAGCAGTGAAGGTTCTAGCGGATGGGCCGACGAGCAGTTCTTC. It yields the protein CASSEGSSGWADEQFF.

Concerning this clonotype itself: A much larger clone differs from this one at a single base, so this may be a read error. The chain joins TRBV29-1 to TRBJ2-3; D may correspond to TRBD1 or TRBD2 (7 bases each). This CDR3 has 12 amino acids. Germline V CDR1 and CDR2: SQVTM, ANQGSEA. DNA of the CDR3: TGCAGCGTCGTGGGGGGGACAGATACGCGGTATTTT. It specifies CSVVGGTDTRYF.

A word on this clonotype: One end of the junction fails to match germline, which may point to a read error. The rearrangement uses TRBV11-2 and TRBJ2-3; the D is unclear. Germline V gene lookup returns CDR1 SGHAT and CDR2 FQNNGV. This CDR3 is 14 amino acids long. CDR3 protein: CASSLELYIDTHYF. The CDR3, as DNA: TGTGCCAGCAGTTTAGAACTTTACATCGATACGCATTATTTT.

Note on this clonotype: An end of the junction does not agree with germline; a read error may underlie this. V gene TRBV10-1 combines with J gene TRBJ2-3; 7 positions match TRBD2. Germline CDR1 is WNHNN and CDR2 is SYGVQD (reference sequence). The CDR3 loop spans 16 amino acids. CDR3 loop: CASSERMAGAGDTHYF. CDR3 coding DNA: TGCGCCAGCAGTGAGAGGATGGCGGGAGCCGGGGATACGCACTATTTT.

With respect to this clonotype: A much larger clonotype is one base distant, so this may be a read error. The CDR3 carries no conserved terminal phenylalanine or tryptophan, so it likely arises from a read error. J is TRBJ2-7 and V is TRBV6-5; D might be TRBD1 (6 bases). CDR1 MNHEY and CDR2 SVGAGI come from the germline V gene. This CDR3 contains 15 residues. The ends were cut back, 6 bases at V and 1 base at J, with 16 bases in the middle. The CDR3 DNA follows: TGTGCCAGCAGCGACACAGGGATTGGGTCCTACGAGCAGTACTCC. Its translation: CASSDTGIGSYEQYS.

This clonotype was observed at least ten times. The CDR3 DNA sequence: TGTGCCATCAGTGACCGCCTTGGGGCCGAGCAGTACTTC. This gives the protein CAISDRLGAEQYF. This rearrangement joins TRBV10-3 to TRBJ2-7; TRBD1 might be the D (5 bases). Germline CDR1 and CDR2: ENHRY and SYGVKD. V lost 3 bases and J lost 6, with 12 bases in between. The length of the CDR3 is 13 residues.

A remark on this clonotype: A much larger clonotype is one base distant, so this may be a read error. This chain uses TRBV14 with TRBJ1-6; the D gene is possibly TRBD1 (5 bases). Trimming left V 3 bases short and J 7 bases short, with 10 bases between. Germline V gives CDR1 SGHDN, CDR2 FVKESK. This CDR3 has 14 residues. This CDR3 is CASSHSGQNSPLHF. The CDR3 DNA follows: TGTGCCAGCAGCCACTCAGGGCAAAATTCACCCCTCCACTTT. Full variable domain (rest looked up from reference TRBV14 and TRBJ1-6): EAGVTQFPSHSVIEKGQTVTLRCDPISGHDNLYWYRRVMGKEIKFLLHFVKESKQDESGMPNNRFLAERTGGTYSTLKVQPAELEDSGVYFCASSHSGQNSPLHFGNGTRLTVT.

The table lists this clonotype with many counts. This chain connects TRBV10-3 to TRBJ2-5, with D perhaps TRBD1 (7 bases). CDR3 length: 15 amino acids. With 4 bases removed from V and 4 bases from J, the gap between germline ends came to 16 bases. Germline CDR1 ENHRY, CDR2 SYGVKD. The CDR3 DNA follows: TGTGCCATCAGTGGCCAGGGGGGAATATTAGAGACCCAGTACTTC. Residues: CAISGQGGILETQYF.

The V call is TRBV13, the J call TRBJ1-5; D not resolved. The DNA end lines up better with TRBJ2-3; the J call may be wrong. CDR3 length: 16 amino acids. Germline V gives CDR1 PRHDT, CDR2 FYEKMQ (reference sequence). The CDR3 here is CASSRGGRVTDQPQYF. For the CDR3, the DNA is TGTGCCAGCAGCCGCGGTGGAAGGGTTACGGATCAGCCCCAGTATTTT.

As to this clonotype: This may arise from a read error, as a much more abundant clone is one base away. V gene TRBV4-2 combines with J gene TRBJ2-3; D may be TRBD1 (6 bases). CDR3 length: 17 amino acids. Germline V gene data show CDR1 as LGHNA and CDR2 as YNFKEQ. V was cut by 4 bases and J by 2 bases, with 19 bases left in between. CDR3 in DNA: TGTGCCAGCAGCCCCCTAGTGGGGACATCCAACACAGATACGCAGTATTTT. Translation gives CASSPLVGTSNTDTQYF.

Note on this clonotype: A read error may account for a junction end that differs from germline. The rearrangement joins TRBV11-2 to TRBJ2-7; unclear D gene. Germline CDR1 and CDR2: SGHAT and FQNNGV. The CDR3 totals 12 residues. For the CDR3, the DNA is TGTGCCAGCCTCAGCGTAGGCTACGAACAGTACTTC. This sequence encodes CASLSVGYEQYF.

About this clonotype: This may arise from a read error, as a much more abundant clone is one base away. The chain couples TRBV6-5 to TRBJ2-1; 9 bases align to TRBD2. The germline gives CDR1 MNHEY, CDR2 SVGAGI. Trimming took 3 bases from V and 7 from J; bases not matched to a gene: 4. The CDR3 has 14 amino acids. CDR3 amino acids: CASSYSGSENEQFF. The DNA of the CDR3 is TGTGCCAGCAGTTATAGCGGGAGTGAGAATGAGCAGTTCTTC.